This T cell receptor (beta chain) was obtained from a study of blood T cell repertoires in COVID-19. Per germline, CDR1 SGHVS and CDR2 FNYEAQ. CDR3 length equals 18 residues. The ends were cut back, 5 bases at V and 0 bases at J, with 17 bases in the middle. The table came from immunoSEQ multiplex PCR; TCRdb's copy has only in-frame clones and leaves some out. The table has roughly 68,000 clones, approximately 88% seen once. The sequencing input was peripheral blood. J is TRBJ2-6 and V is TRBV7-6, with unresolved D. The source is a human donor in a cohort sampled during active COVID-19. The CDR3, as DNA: TGTGCCAGCAGCCCGGGTCCTTTCACCAGCTCTGGGGCCAACGTCCTGACTTTC. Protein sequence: CASSPGPFTSSGANVLTF. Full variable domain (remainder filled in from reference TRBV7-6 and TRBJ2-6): GAGVSQSPRYKVTKRGQDVALRCDPISGHVSLYWYRQALGQGPEFLTYFNYEAQQDKSGLPNDRFSAERPEGSISTLTIQRTEQRDSAMYRCASSPGPFTSSGANVLTFGAGSRLTVL.